The clone carrying this T cell receptor (beta chain) was counted a few times. The antigen remains undetermined. TCRdb analysed the reads with MiXCR anew, one entry per CDR3 protein. Here the sample spans approximately 310,000 distinct CDR3 sequences, roughly 25% being singletons. The CDR3 has 18 amino acids. Losses at the gene ends were 1 base for V and 4 bases for J; bases not matched to a gene: 11. This specimen belongs to a study of T cell repertoires in cytomegalovirus infection. Across the whole study: HLA-B-restricted CMV epitopes that are well studied, plus recently identified HLA-C-restricted ones, were used by the study. Matching HLA type and CMV infection were both indicated by public TCR beta signatures.

The sample was cultured PBMCs, taken from culture after CMV antigen stimulation. The sequence derives from a human donor in good health (CMV status not recorded). Some clones in this sample may be carry-over from other donors' samples. The chain joins TRBV12-3 or TRBV12-4 to TRBJ1-4; 8 nucleotides align to TRBD1. Here the CDR3 reads CASSLDRWGTGRNEKLFF. The CDR3 bases are TGTGCCAGCAGTTTAGATCGTTGGGGGACAGGACGTAATGAAAAACTGTTTTTT.